Below are 2 T cell receptor beta chains sequenced from a single sample in a study of sequential checkpoint blockade in melanoma. Measured with immunoSEQ multiplex PCR; TCRdb has only the in-frame clones, and not every one. The table has 35,000 to 45,000 clones, approximately 85% seen once; the top ten hold less than 7%. Specified treatment: randomized to nivolumab then ipilimumab (arm A) or the reverse (arm B). Here the sequenced sample was CD8+ T cells sorted from blood (inferred from file names), taken from a patient given nivolumab and ipilimumab in sequence. These receptor sequences come from a human donor with melanoma.

J is TRBJ1-3 and V is TRBV5-6, with D uncertain. Germline values: CDR1 SGHDT, CDR2 YYEEEE. V lost 4 bases to trimming and J lost 3 bases, with 5 bases between them. CDR3 length: 12 amino acids. The CDR3 loop is CASSTGGNTIYF. The DNA for the CDR3 is TGTGCCAGCAGCACGGGTGGAAACACCATATATTTT. Filled out from reference TRBV5-6 and TRBJ1-3, the complete variable domain reads DAGVTQSPTHLIKTRGQQVTLRCSPKSGHDTVSWYQQALGQGPQFIFQYYEEEERQRGNFPDRFSGHQFPNYSSELNVNALLLGDSALYLCASSTGGNTIYFGEGSWLTVV.

The chain carries TRBV5-5 and TRBJ1-2; D unclear. CDR3 length: 13 residues. CDR1 is SGHKS and CDR2 is YYEKEE in the germline V gene (reference sequence). Trimming shortened V by 8 bases and J by 1 base, and 12 bases separated the two germline ends. The CDR3 region has the DNA TGTGCCAGTACGGCACTAAATAACTATGGCTACACCTTC. Amino acid sequence: CASTALNNYGYTF. Combining the CDR3 with reference TRBV5-5 and TRBJ1-2 gives the whole variable domain DAGVTQSPTHLIKTRGQQVTLRCSPISGHKSVSWYQQVLGQGPQFIFQYYEKEERGRGNFPDRFSARQFPNYSSELNVNALLLGDSALYLCASTALNNYGYTFGSGTRLTVV.